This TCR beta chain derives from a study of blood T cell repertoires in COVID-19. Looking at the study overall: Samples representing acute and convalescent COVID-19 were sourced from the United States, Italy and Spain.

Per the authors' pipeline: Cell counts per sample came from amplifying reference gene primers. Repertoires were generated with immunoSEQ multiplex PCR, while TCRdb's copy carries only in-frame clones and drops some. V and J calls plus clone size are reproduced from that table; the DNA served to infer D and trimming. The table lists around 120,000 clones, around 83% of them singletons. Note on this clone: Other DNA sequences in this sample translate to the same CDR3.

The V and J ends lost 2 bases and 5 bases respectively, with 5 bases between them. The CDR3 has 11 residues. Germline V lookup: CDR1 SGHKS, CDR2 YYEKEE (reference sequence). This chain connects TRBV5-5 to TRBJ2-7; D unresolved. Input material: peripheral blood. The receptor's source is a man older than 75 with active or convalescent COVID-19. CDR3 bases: TGTGCCAGCAGCTTTTCGGACGAGCAGTACTTC. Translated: CASSFSDEQYF.